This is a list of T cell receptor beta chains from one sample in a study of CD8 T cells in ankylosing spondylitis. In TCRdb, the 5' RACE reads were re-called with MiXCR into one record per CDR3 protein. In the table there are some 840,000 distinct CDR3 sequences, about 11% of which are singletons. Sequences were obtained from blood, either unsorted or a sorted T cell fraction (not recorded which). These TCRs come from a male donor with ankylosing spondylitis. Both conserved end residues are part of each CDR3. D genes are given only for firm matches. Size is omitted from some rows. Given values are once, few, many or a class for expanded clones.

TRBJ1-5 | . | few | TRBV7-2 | CASGRQANHQPQHF | TGTGCCAGCGGCCGGCAAGCTAACCATCAGCCCCAGCATTTT
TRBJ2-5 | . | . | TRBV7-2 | CASSLAGAGQETQYF | TGTGCCAGCAGCTTAGCAGGGGCAGGACAAGAGACCCAGTACTTC
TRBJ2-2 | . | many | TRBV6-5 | CASTRGTGELFF | TGTGCCAGCACCAGGGGAACCGGGGAGCTGTTTTTT
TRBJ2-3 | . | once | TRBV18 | CASSPPARSTDTQYF | TGTGCCAGCTCACCACCGGCCAGAAGCACAGATACGCAGTATTTT
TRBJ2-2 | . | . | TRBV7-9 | CASSTRELPRAGELFF | TGTGCCAGCAGCACCCGGGAGCTCCCTCGGGCCGGGGAGCTGTTTTTT
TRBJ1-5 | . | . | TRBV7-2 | CASSLEQGRNQPQHF | TGTGCCAGCAGCTTAGAGCAGGGGAGGAATCAGCCCCAGCATTTT
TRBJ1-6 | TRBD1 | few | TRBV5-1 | CASSFSGQGASSPLHF | TGCGCCAGCAGCTTTTCGGGACAGGGGGCGAGTTCACCCCTCCACTTT
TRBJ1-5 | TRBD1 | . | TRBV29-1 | CSVRLTGLSNQPQHF | TGCAGCGTCCGACTGACAGGGTTGAGCAATCAGCCCCAGCATTTT
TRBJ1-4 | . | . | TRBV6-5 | CASSYGGLANEKLFF | TGTGCCAGCAGTTACGGGGGACTTGCTAATGAAAAACTGTTTTTT
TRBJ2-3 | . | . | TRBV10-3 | CAIGAGYSTDTQYF | TGTGCCATCGGCGCCGGCTATAGCACAGATACGCAGTATTTT
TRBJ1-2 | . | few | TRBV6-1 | CASSERQDHYGYTF | TGTGCCAGCAGTGAAAGACAGGACCACTATGGCTACACCTTC
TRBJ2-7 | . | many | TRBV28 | CASSLRAGGYEQYF | TGTGCCAGCAGTTTACGGGCAGGGGGGTACGAGCAGTACTTC
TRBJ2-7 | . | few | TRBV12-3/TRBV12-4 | CASSLGAKRYF | TGTGCCAGCAGTCTGGGGGCAAAGCGGTACTTC
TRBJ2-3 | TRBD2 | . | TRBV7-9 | CASSSGGRGTDTQYF | TGTGCCAGCAGCTCCGGGGGGAGGGGCACAGATACGCAGTATTTT
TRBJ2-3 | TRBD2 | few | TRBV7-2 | CASSSLLAGPPTDTQYF | TGTGCCAGCAGCTCGCTATTAGCGGGGCCTCCCACAGATACGCAGTATTTT
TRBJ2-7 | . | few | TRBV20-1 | CSARGIPYEQYF | TGCAGTGCTAGAGGGATACCCTACGAGCAGTACTTC
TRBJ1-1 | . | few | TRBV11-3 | CASSHNRETEAFF | TGTGCCAGCAGCCATAACAGGGAAACTGAAGCTTTCTTT
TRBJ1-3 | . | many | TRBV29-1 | CSVVRTEGNTIYF | TGCAGCGTTGTGAGGACAGAAGGAAACACCATATATTTT
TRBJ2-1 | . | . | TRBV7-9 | CASSIGQAGRNEQFF | TGTGCCAGCAGCATTGGACAGGCGGGAAGGAATGAGCAGTTCTTC
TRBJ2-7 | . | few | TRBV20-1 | CSARRGRWSYEQYF | TGCAGTGCTAGGCGGGGACGTTGGTCCTACGAGCAGTACTTC
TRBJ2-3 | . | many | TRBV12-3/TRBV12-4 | CASLPNADTQYF | TGTGCCAGCCTTCCTAATGCCGATACGCAGTATTTT
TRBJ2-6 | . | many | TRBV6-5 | CASSYRAGANVLTF | TGTGCCAGCAGCTACAGGGCTGGGGCCAACGTCCTGACTTTC
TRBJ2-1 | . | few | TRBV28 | CASSQPGGANEQFF | TGTGCCAGCAGTCAACCTGGGGGAGCGAACGAGCAGTTCTTC
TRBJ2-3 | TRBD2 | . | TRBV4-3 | CASSQGAGEGTDTQYF | TGCGCCAGCAGCCAAGGCGCGGGGGAAGGAACAGATACGCAGTATTTT
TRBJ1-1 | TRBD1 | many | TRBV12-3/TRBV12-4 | CASSAQGATEAFF | TGTGCCAGCAGTGCACAGGGGGCCACTGAAGCTTTCTTT
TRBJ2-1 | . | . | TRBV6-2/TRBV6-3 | CASSWTGTAYNEQFF | TGTGCCAGCAGCTGGACCGGGACGGCCTACAATGAGCAGTTCTTC
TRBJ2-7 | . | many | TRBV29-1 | CSVAGRLSSYEQYF | TGCAGCGTTGCGGGGCGGTTGAGCTCCTACGAGCAGTACTTC
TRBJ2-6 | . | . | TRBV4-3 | CASSQVWTELSGANVLTF | TGCGCCAGCAGCCAAGTTTGGACGGAACTCTCTGGGGCCAACGTCCTGACTTTC
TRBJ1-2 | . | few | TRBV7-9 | CASSIGNRYGYTF | TGTGCCAGCAGCATCGGAAACCGCTATGGCTACACCTTC
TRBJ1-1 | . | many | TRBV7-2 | CASSQGLSRGEAFF | TGTGCCAGCAGCCAGGGTCTCTCCCGGGGGGAAGCTTTCTTT
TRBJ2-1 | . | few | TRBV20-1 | CSAGTSRFYNEQFF | TGCAGTGCTGGTACTAGCCGGTTCTACAATGAGCAGTTCTTC
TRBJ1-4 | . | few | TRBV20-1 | CSARINEKLFF | TGCAGTGCTAGAATAAATGAAAAACTGTTTTTT
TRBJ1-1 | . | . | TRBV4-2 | CASSRQDHTEAFF | TGTGCCAGCAGCCGACAGGATCACACTGAAGCTTTCTTT
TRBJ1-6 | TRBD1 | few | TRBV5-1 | CASSAGQPNSPLHF | TGCGCCAGCAGCGCGGGACAGCCGAATTCACCCCTCCACTTT
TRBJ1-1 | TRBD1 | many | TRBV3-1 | CASSQDRVVAFF | TGTGCCAGCAGCCAGGACAGGGTGGTAGCTTTCTTT
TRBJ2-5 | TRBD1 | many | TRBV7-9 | CASSPQGAEETQYF | TGTGCCAGCAGTCCACAGGGGGCTGAAGAGACCCAGTACTTC
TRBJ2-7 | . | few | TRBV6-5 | CATQTGLREQYF | TGTGCCACCCAGACAGGACTTCGCGAGCAGTACTTC
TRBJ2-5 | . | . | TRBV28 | CASSQGTAKETQYF | TGTGCCAGCAGTCAAGGGACTGCTAAGGAGACCCAGTACTTC
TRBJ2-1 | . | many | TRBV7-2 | CASSLEGFYNEQFF | TGTGCCAGCAGCTTAGAGGGTTTCTACAATGAGCAGTTCTTC
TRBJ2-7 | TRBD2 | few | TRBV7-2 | CASSAGLAGAFEQYF | TGTGCCAGCAGCGCCGGGCTAGCGGGGGCCTTTGAGCAGTACTTC
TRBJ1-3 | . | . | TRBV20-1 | CSARDPRPPGNTIYF | TGCAGTGCTAGAGATCCGAGGCCACCCGGAAACACCATATATTTT
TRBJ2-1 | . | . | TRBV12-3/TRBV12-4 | CASSFGPYGYNEQFF | TGTGCCAGCAGTTTCGGGCCTTACGGTTACAATGAGCAGTTCTTC
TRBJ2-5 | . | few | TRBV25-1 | CASSEPWGETQYF | TGTGCCAGCAGTGAACCGTGGGGAGAGACCCAGTACTTC
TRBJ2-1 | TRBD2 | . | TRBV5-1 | CASSFGGSLVEQFF | TGCGCCAGCAGCTTCGGCGGGAGCTTGGTTGAGCAGTTCTTC
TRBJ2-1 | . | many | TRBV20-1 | CSARLTAVYNEQFF | TGCAGTGCTAGACTGACAGCTGTCTACAATGAGCAGTTCTTC
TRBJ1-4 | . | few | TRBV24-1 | CATSDSRGSNEKLFF | TGTGCCACCAGTGACTCCCGGGGTTCAAATGAAAAACTGTTTTTT
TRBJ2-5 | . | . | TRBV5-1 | CASSLVRQKETQYF | TGCGCCAGCAGCTTGGTTAGACAAAAAGAGACCCAGTACTTC
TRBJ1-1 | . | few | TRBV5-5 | CASSLGGGVEAFF | TGTGCCAGCAGCTTGGGGGGAGGTGTCGAAGCTTTCTTT
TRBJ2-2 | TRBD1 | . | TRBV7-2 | CASSQQGSGELFF | TGTGCCAGCAGTCAACAGGGGTCCGGGGAGCTGTTTTTT
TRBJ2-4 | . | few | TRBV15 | CATSEGTAKNIQYF | TGTGCCACCTCGGAGGGGACAGCCAAAAACATTCAGTACTTC
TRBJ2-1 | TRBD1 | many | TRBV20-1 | CSATGTGEDNEQFF | TGCAGTGCTACCGGGACAGGGGAGGACAATGAGCAGTTCTTC
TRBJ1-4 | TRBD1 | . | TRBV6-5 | CASSTDREEKLFF | TGTGCCAGCAGTACCGACAGGGAAGAAAAACTGTTTTTT
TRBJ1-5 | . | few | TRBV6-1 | CASSPPGRNNQPQHF | TGTGCCAGCAGTCCCCCGGGACGGAATAATCAGCCCCAGCATTTT